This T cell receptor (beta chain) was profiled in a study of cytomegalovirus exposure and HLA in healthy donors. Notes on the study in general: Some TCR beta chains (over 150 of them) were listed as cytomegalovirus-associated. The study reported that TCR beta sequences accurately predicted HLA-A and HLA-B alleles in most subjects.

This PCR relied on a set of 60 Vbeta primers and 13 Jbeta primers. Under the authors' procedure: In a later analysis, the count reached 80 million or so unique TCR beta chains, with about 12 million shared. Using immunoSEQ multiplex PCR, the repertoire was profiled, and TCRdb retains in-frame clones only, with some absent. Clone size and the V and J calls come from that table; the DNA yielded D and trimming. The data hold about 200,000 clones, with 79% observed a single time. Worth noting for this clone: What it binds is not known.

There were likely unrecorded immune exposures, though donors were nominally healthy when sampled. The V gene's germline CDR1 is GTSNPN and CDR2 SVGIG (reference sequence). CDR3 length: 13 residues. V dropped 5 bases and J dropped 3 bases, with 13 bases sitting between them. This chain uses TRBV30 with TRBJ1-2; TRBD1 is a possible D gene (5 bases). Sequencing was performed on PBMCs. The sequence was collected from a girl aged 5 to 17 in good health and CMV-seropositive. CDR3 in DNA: TGTGCCTGGGCCCCAGGGTCCCACTATGGCTACACCTTC. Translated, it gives CAWAPGSHYGYTF.